These T cell receptor beta chains were read from a single sample in a study of chemoradiotherapy in HPV16-positive cancers. Measured with immunoSEQ multiplex PCR; TCRdb has only the in-frame clones, and not every one. Here the sample spans 4,000 to 5,000 clones, more than 95% being singletons. Sample: tumor tissue, taken from a patient who underwent chemoradiotherapy. The receptors shown here come from a human donor with HPV-associated anogenital cancer. Each CDR3 is given with its conserved first and last residue. A D gene is named only where the DNA matches it firmly. Expanded clones are given a class, and other clones once, few, many or no size at all.

>NA|TRBJ2-3|TRBV19|NA
CASSMQAGAQYF
TGTGCCAGTAGTATGCAAGCCGGGGCGCAGTATTTT
>TRBD2|TRBJ2-1|TRBV4-1|NA
CASSPGLAGGSSYNEQFF
TGCGCCAGCAGCCCGGGACTAGCGGGAGGGAGCTCCTACAATGAGCAGTTCTTC
>NA|TRBJ1-1|TRBV11-2|once
CASRLTGRSNTEAFF
TGTGCCAGCAGACTTACGGGACGATCGAACACTGAAGCTTTCTTT
>NA|TRBJ1-3|TRBV11-2|NA
CASSLQGSGNTIYF
TGTGCCAGCAGCCTACAGGGATCTGGAAACACCATATATTTT
>NA|TRBJ2-1|TRBV5-1|NA
CASGPGGSYNEQFF
TGCGCCAGCGGGCCGGGTGGATCCTACAATGAGCAGTTCTTC
>NA|TRBJ1-4|TRBV25-1|NA
CASSVTRATNEKLFF
TGTGCCAGCAGTGTAACCAGGGCAACTAATGAAAAACTGTTTTTT
>NA|TRBJ2-2|TRBV27|NA
CASSLFQATGELFF
TGTGCCAGCAGTTTATTTCAAGCCACCGGGGAGCTGTTTTTT
>NA|TRBJ2-5|TRBV7-8|NA
CASSHRRETQYF
TGTGCCAGCAGCCATAGAAGAGAGACCCAGTACTTC
>NA|TRBJ1-5|TRBV18|NA
CASSQSQSYSNQPQHF
TGTGCCAGCTCACAATCCCAGTCGTATAGCAATCAGCCCCAGCATTTT
>NA|TRBJ2-7|TRBV2|NA
CASSEGTGRYEQYF
TGTGCCAGCAGTGAAGGGACGGGAAGGTACGAGCAGTACTTC
>TRBD1|TRBJ1-6|TRBV10-3|NA
CAINEGQGINSPLHF
TGTGCCATCAATGAGGGACAGGGGATAAATTCACCCCTCCACTTT
>NA|TRBJ2-7|TRBV18|NA
CASSPASLLGREQYF
TGTGCCAGCTCACCAGCTTCTCTTCTTGGGCGCGAGCAGTACTTC
>NA|TRBJ2-1|TRBV19|NA
CASSIGGESYNEQFF
TGTGCCAGTAGTATAGGGGGGGAGTCCTACAATGAGCAGTTCTTC
>NA|TRBJ1-1|TRBV5-8|NA
CASSFGPSNTEAFF
TGTGCCAGCAGCTTTGGGCCCTCGAACACTGAAGCTTTCTTT
>NA|TRBJ1-2|TRBV20-1|NA
CSGYIEHGYTF
TGCAGTGGGTATATCGAGCATGGCTACACCTTC
>NA|TRBJ2-4|TRBV27|NA
CASSFSGWSDIQYF
TGTGCCAGCAGTTTCTCGGGGTGGTCAGACATTCAGTACTTC
>TRBD1|TRBJ1-3|TRBV4-1|NA
CASSQGPFHRQGTKGNTIYF
TGCGCCAGCAGCCAAGGGCCGTTCCATCGACAGGGGACAAAGGGAAACACCATATATTTT
>TRBD1|TRBJ1-1|TRBV30|NA
CAWSVGQGRAEAFF
TGTGCCTGGAGTGTAGGACAGGGTCGCGCTGAAGCTTTCTTT
>NA|TRBJ1-1|TRBV11-2|NA
CASSLSGTEAFF
TGTGCCAGCAGCTTGTCAGGGACTGAAGCTTTCTTT
>TRBD1|TRBJ1-2|TRBV5-4|once
CASSIFRGGNGYTF
TGTGCCAGCAGTATTTTCAGGGGGGGTAATGGCTACACCTTC
>NA|TRBJ2-7|TRBV14|NA
CASSPGRPREDEQYF
TGTGCCAGCAGCCCGGGACGGCCGAGGGAGGACGAGCAGTACTTC
>NA|TRBJ1-2|TRBV5-6|NA
CASSFPANYGYTF
TGTGCCAGCAGCTTCCCCGCTAACTATGGCTACACCTTC
>NA|TRBJ2-2|TRBV7-2|NA
CASSLVGARGSTGELFF
TGTGCCAGCAGCTTAGTGGGGGCCAGGGGATCCACCGGGGAGCTGTTTTTT
>NA|TRBJ2-7|TRBV19|NA
CASSIVGRTYEQYF
TGTGCCAGTAGTATAGTGGGCAGAACCTACGAGCAGTACTTC
>NA|TRBJ1-1|TRBV11-2|NA
CASSLAEYTEAFF
TGTGCCAGCAGCTTAGCGGAGTACACTGAAGCTTTCTTT
>TRBD1|TRBJ1-2|TRBV11-2|NA
CASSSTSGQPYYTF
TGTGCCAGCAGCTCAACCTCGGGACAGCCCTACTACACCTTC
>NA|TRBJ2-3|TRBV11-2|NA
CAIRGGTDTQYF
TGTGCCATCAGGGGGGGCACAGATACGCAGTATTTT
>NA|TRBJ2-3|TRBV6-6|NA
CASSSGPRGTDTQYF
TGTGCCAGCAGTTCCGGCCCAAGGGGCACAGATACGCAGTATTTT
>NA|TRBJ1-1|TRBV19|NA
CASSRNTEAFF
TGTGCCAGTAGTAGGAACACTGAAGCTTTCTTT
>NA|TRBJ2-1|TRBV5-6|NA
CASSFGVPSYNEQFF
TGTGCCAGCAGCTTCGGGGTCCCCTCCTACAATGAGCAGTTCTTC
>TRBD2|TRBJ2-4|TRBV5-4|few
CASTNPTSEKNIQYF
TGTGCCAGCACCAACCCGACTAGCGAAAAAAACATTCAGTACTTC
>NA|TRBJ2-7|TRBV28|NA
CASSPPGQYYEQYF
TGTGCCAGCAGTCCGCCGGGACAATACTACGAGCAGTACTTC
>TRBD2|TRBJ2-3|TRBV7-9|NA
CASSSPGLAGGSTDTQYF
TGTGCCAGCAGCTCCCCGGGACTAGCGGGGGGATCCACAGATACGCAGTATTTT
>NA|TRBJ1-4|TRBV6-5|NA
CASRRGPTDREKLFF
TGTGCCAGCAGACGCGGGCCTACTGATCGGGAAAAACTGTTTTTT
>TRBD2|TRBJ2-1|TRBV2|NA
CASSESASGRNEQFF
TGTGCCAGCAGTGAATCGGCTAGCGGGAGGAATGAGCAGTTCTTC
>TRBD1|TRBJ1-1|TRBV7-9|NA
CASSLDGQGIEAFF
TGTGCCAGCAGCTTGGATGGACAGGGAATTGAAGCTTTCTTT
>NA|TRBJ1-5|TRBV28|NA
CASLLRGEGNQPQHF
TGTGCCAGCCTCTTGAGGGGGGAGGGCAATCAGCCCCAGCATTTT
>TRBD2|TRBJ2-3|TRBV7-2|NA
CASSSTSGGVADTQYF
TGTGCCAGCAGCTCTACTAGCGGGGGGGTGGCTGATACGCAGTATTTT
>NA|TRBJ1-2|TRBV2|NA
CASSGRTNYGYTF
TGTGCCAGCAGTGGCAGGACTAACTATGGCTACACCTTC
>NA|TRBJ2-7|TRBV5-5|NA
CASSTSERGEQYF
TGTGCCAGCAGCACGTCCGAGAGAGGAGAGCAGTACTTC
>NA|TRBJ2-7|TRBV5-5|NA
CASTTGDGLSYEQYF
TGTGCCAGCACCACTGGGGACGGCCTCTCCTACGAGCAGTACTTC
>NA|TRBJ2-1|TRBV7-2|once
CASSPRGGRYEQFF
TGTGCCAGCAGCCCAAGGGGTGGGCGATATGAGCAGTTCTTC
>TRBD1|TRBJ1-4|TRBV12-5|NA
CASGRGDFNEKLFF
TGTGCTAGTGGCAGGGGGGACTTTAATGAAAAACTGTTTTTT
>TRBD2|TRBJ2-7|TRBV5-1|NA
CASRPGGSDYEQYF
TGCGCCAGCAGGCCCGGGGGGAGCGACTACGAGCAGTACTTC
>NA|TRBJ1-2|TRBV5-6|NA
CASSPFGSTYGYTF
TGTGCCAGCAGCCCCTTTGGGTCGACCTATGGCTACACCTTC
>NA|TRBJ1-3|TRBV12-5|NA
CASGLGGSQVTKSNSGNTIYF
TGTGCTAGTGGTTTGGGAGGATCACAGGTGACTAAGTCAAACTCTGGAAACACCATATATTTT
>NA|TRBJ2-7|TRBV19|NA
CASRKRGDSSSYEQYF
TGTGCCAGTAGGAAACGGGGGGACAGTAGCTCCTACGAGCAGTACTTC
>NA|TRBJ1-2|TRBV30|NA
CAWSATGQGRGTF
TGTGCCTGGAGTGCCACCGGGCAGGGGCGAGGGACCTTC
>NA|TRBJ2-7|TRBV7-2|NA
CASSLARGPSYEQYF
TGTGCCAGCAGCTTAGCGCGGGGCCCCTCCTACGAGCAGTACTTC
>NA|TRBJ1-2|TRBV15|NA
CATSRDGNGADGYTF
TGTGCCACCAGCAGAGATGGGAACGGCGCGGATGGCTACACCTTC
>NA|TRBJ2-3|TRBV5-1|NA
CASSLNGGDTQYF
TGCGCCAGCAGCCTGAACGGGGGAGATACGCAGTATTTT
>NA|TRBJ1-2|TRBV7-9|NA
CASSHIGGGSYGYTF
TGTGCCAGCAGCCACATAGGGGGGGGGTCCTATGGCTACACCTTC
>TRBD1|TRBJ1-3|TRBV10-3|NA
CAIRDRGPGNTIYF
TGTGCCATCAGGGACAGGGGGCCTGGAAACACCATATATTTT
>NA|TRBJ2-7|TRBV4-1|once
CASSRTETYEQYF
TGCGCCAGCAGCCGGACAGAGACCTACGAGCAGTACTTC
>NA|TRBJ1-1|TRBV19|NA
CASSMEGGVTEAFF
TGTGCCAGTAGTATGGAGGGAGGAGTAACTGAAGCTTTCTTT